This T cell receptor beta chain stems from a study of blood T cell repertoires in COVID-19. Grouping used clinical history reported by participants in a survey and questionnaire. Germline-derived CDR1 and CDR2 are SGHTA and FQGNSA. The V and J ends lost 2 bases and 4 bases, in that order; junction bases with no gene match: 9. The CDR3 covers 18 residues. Original methodology: Counts of nucleated cells, estimated from reference gene primer amplification, were obtained. Sequenced by immunoSEQ multiplex PCR; TCRdb stores in-frame clones only, minus some. The V and J calls and clone size were taken over from that table, and D and trimming were inferred from the DNA. The sample has about 380,000 clones, around 89% seen once.

The origin of this receptor is a young woman who had recovered from COVID-19. The V and J genes are TRBV7-2 and TRBJ2-2; 11 nucleotides agree with TRBD2. Input material: PBMCs or T cells enriched from blood (not recorded which). The CDR3 coding sequence is TGTGCCAGCAGCTTATGGCTAGCGGGGGGCCTTCTCACCGGGGAGCTGTTTTTT. The encoded protein is CASSLWLAGGLLTGELFF.